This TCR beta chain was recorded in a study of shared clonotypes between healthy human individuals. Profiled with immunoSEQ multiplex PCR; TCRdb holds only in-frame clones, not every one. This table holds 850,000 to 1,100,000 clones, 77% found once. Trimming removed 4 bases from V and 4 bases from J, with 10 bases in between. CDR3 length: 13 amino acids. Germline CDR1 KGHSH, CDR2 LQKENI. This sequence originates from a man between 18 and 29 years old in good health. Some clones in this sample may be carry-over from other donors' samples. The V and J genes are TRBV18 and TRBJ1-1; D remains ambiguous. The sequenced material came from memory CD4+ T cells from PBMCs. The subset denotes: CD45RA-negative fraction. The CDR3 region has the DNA TGTGCCAGCTCACTAACGGCCAGCACTGAAGCTTTCTTT. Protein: CASSLTASTEAFF. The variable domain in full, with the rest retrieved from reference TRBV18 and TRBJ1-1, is NAGVMQNPRHLVRRRGQEARLRCSPMKGHSHVYWYRQLPEEGLKFMVYLQKENIIDESGMPKERFSAEFPKEGPSILRIQQVVRGDSAAYFCASSLTASTEAFFGQGTRLTVV.